This T cell receptor (beta chain) was sequenced for a study of T cell responses to AZD1222 COVID-19 vaccine. Pooled samples include second doses given at about 4 or 12 weeks. Generated by immunoSEQ multiplex PCR, the TCRdb table keeps only in-frame clones and is missing some. The table has 150,000 to 200,000 clones, roughly 91% seen once. On this clone: What it recognizes is unknown.

CDR3 length equals 12 residues. Germline V gene lookup returns CDR1 SGHRS and CDR2 YFSETQ. Trimming left V 4 bases short and J 9 bases short, with 14 bases between. General study findings and limits: Regions left unmutated in variants are reportedly the target of nearly half of spike-specific TCRs. Only a handful of people who got AZD1222 tested seropositive at baseline.

This receptor was identified in an adult who received the AZD1222 COVID-19 vaccine. This material consisted of peripheral blood, taken 28 days after the second AZD1222 dose. V is TRBV5-1 and J is TRBJ2-7; D not certain. The CDR3 loop is CASSPGPGWQYF. The CDR3 coding sequence is TGCGCCAGCAGCCCGGGCCCCGGATGGCAGTACTTC.